This T cell receptor (beta chain) was sequenced for a study of cytomegalovirus exposure and HLA in healthy donors. This PCR relied on a set of 60 Vbeta primers and 13 Jbeta primers. The repertoire was sequenced with immunoSEQ multiplex PCR; TCRdb's copy has only in-frame clones and lacks some. The sample records about 76,000 clones, about 70% being singletons. This CDR3 region has 17 residues. Germline values: CDR1 WSHSY, CDR2 SAAADI. Trimming left V 2 bases short and J 5 bases short, with 21 bases between. This clonotype was sampled from a male donor in good health and CMV-seropositive. The chain joins TRBV10-2 to TRBJ1-1; possibly TRBD1 for D (6 bases). The specimen sequenced was PBMCs. As DNA, the CDR3 is TGCGCCAGCAGTGAGGCGGGGGACACCCCGGCTAGTACTGAAGCTTTCTTT. Translated: CASSEAGDTPASTEAFF.